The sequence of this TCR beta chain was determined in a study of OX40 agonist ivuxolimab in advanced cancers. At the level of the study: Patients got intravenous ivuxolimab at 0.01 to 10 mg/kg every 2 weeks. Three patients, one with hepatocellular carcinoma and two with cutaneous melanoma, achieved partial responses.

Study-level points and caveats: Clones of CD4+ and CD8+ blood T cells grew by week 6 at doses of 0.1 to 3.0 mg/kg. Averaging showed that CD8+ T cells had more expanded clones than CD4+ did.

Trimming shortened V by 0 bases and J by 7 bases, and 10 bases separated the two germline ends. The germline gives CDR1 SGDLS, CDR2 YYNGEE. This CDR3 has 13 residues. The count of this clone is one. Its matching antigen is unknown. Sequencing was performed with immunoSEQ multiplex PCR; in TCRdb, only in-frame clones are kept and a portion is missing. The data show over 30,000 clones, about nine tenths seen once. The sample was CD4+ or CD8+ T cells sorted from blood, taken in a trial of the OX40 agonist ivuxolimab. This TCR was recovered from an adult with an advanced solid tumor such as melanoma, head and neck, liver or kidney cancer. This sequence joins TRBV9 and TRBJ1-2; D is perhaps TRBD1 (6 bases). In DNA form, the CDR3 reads TGTGCCAGCAGCGTAGAACAGGGTACTGGCTACACCTTC. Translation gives CASSVEQGTGYTF.